This T cell receptor beta chain came from a study of early T cells in non-severe SARS-CoV-2 infection. As for the study in general: Bulk RNA from unsorted whole blood was sequenced; chains were unpaired. General study points: VDJdb matches were skewed toward anti-spike CD8 T cell responses.

Between the trimmed V and J ends, which lost 7 bases and 1 base, there was a span of 14 bases. CDR1 and CDR2 from the germline V gene are MGHDK and SYGVNS. The CDR3 consists of 14 residues. Attachment of unique molecular identifiers to individual cDNA molecules was performed. TCRdb reprocessed the 5' RACE reads with MiXCR, giving one entry per CDR3 protein. The sample lists tens of thousands of distinct CDR3 sequences, 9% to 15% occurring once. Many counts were recorded for this clonotype. Its antigen is not identified. Sequenced: whole blood. The clonotype comes from an adult who was a healthcare worker with PCR-confirmed SARS-CoV-2 infection or an uninfected control (not recorded which). The V call is TRBV25-1, the J call TRBJ2-7; D is tentatively TRBD1 or TRBD2 (5 bases each). The CDR3 sequence: CASNPPGRSYEQYF. The CDR3 coding sequence is TGTGCCAGCAATCCCCCAGGGAGATCCTACGAGCAGTACTTC.